This entry describes one T cell receptor beta chain. Under the authors' procedure: Amplifying reference gene primers gave estimates of nucleated cell counts. Assay used: immunoSEQ multiplex PCR; TCRdb lists only in-frame clones, some missing. That table supplies the V and J calls and clone size; D and trimming were determined from the DNA. The table records about 440,000 clones, about 90% of them present only once. This sample is drawn from a study of blood T cell repertoires in COVID-19. Germline V gene sequence: CDR1 WNHNN, CDR2 SYGVQD (reference sequence). The CDR3 is 12 amino acids. The V gene lost 1 base and the J gene lost 4 bases, with 5 bases spanning the gap.

The sequenced sample was PBMCs or T cells enriched from blood (not recorded which). This TCR was recovered from a woman younger than 30 with acute COVID-19. The rearrangement links TRBV10-1 to TRBJ2-7, with D unclear. The CDR3 sequence: CASSEWHYEQYF. As DNA, the CDR3 is TGCGCCAGCAGTGAGTGGCATTACGAGCAGTACTTC.